The 18 T cell receptor beta chains presented below share a single source sample, sequenced in a study of spatial heterogeneity in lung cancer. Regarding time point: sample taken at primary tumor resection. Researchers sequenced whole RNA taken from tumor, nontumor lung or frozen PBMC without sorting. Using its own MiXCR run on the 5' RACE reads, TCRdb lists one record per CDR3 protein. The data show about 16,000 distinct CDR3 sequences, around 8% seen once. Sequenced material: PBMCs, taken at surgery. Receptor source: a female donor with early-stage non-small cell lung cancer.

This clonotype was observed many times. The rearrangement uses TRBV30 and TRBJ2-3, with a possible D match to TRBD2 (5 bases). This CDR3 comprises 13 residues. The germline gives CDR1 GTSNPN, CDR2 SVGIG (reference sequence). The V end was cut by 2 bases, the J end by 4 bases, with 10 bases between. CDR3 sequence (DNA): TGTGCCTGGAGTCTTGCCGGGGCAGATACGCAGTATTTT. Protein: CAWSLAGADTQYF.

This clonotype was recorded many times. The chain carries TRBV5-1 and TRBJ1-2; D gene unclear. The germline V and J ends were trimmed by 0 bases and 6 bases, with 6 bases remaining between them. Germline CDR1 reads SGHRS; CDR2 reads YFSETQ. The CDR3 totals 12 residues. The CDR3 protein is CASSLDGNGYTF. CDR3 coding DNA: TGCGCCAGCAGCTTGGATGGGAATGGCTACACCTTC.

This clonotype was detected ten times or more. V and J are TRBV7-3 and TRBJ1-1; no clear D gene. V dropped 3 bases and J dropped 1 base, with 6 bases sitting between them. This CDR3 comprises 13 residues. The germline CDR1 and CDR2 sequences are SGHTA and FQGTGA. CDR3 residues: CASSFAPNTEAFF. The CDR3 DNA reads as TGTGCCAGCAGCTTCGCACCGAACACTGAAGCTTTCTTT. Full variable domain (missing parts from reference TRBV7-3 and TRBJ1-1): GAGVSQTPSNKVTEKGKYVELRCDPISGHTALYWYRQSLGQGPEFLIYFQGTGAADDSGLPNDRFFAVRPEGSVSTLKIQRTERGDSAVYLCASSFAPNTEAFFGQGTRLTVV.

The chain recombines TRBV14 with TRBJ2-3, with 14 bases fitting TRBD2. The CDR3 extends over 17 amino acids. Per the germline V gene, CDR1 is SGHDN and CDR2 is FVKESK. Losses at the gene ends were 7 bases for V and 2 bases for J; bases not matched to a gene: 8. CDR3: CASTSGTSGGSTDTQYF. CDR3 nucleotide sequence: TGTGCCAGCACATCAGGGACTAGCGGGGGATCCACAGATACGCAGTATTTT.

This clonotype was found many times. V gene TRBV7-9 combines with J gene TRBJ2-6; D is unclear. V shed 3 bases and J shed 0 bases, with 6 bases lying between them. This CDR3 has 15 residues. Germline values: CDR1 SEHNR, CDR2 FQNEAQ (reference sequence). The CDR3 DNA follows: TGTGCCAGCAGCTTGGAGAGCTCTGGGGCCAACGTCCTGACTTTC. Amino acids: CASSLESSGANVLTF.

This clonotype was recorded at least ten times. The gene calls are TRBV18 and TRBJ1-5; D may be TRBD1 (5 bases). CDR3 length: 14 residues. Trimming took off 6 bases at V and 7 bases at J, with 16 bases between the two ends. Germline V CDR1 and CDR2: KGHSH, LQKENI. The DNA for the CDR3 is TGTGCCAGCTCCCTCGGGGGGATCCTACAGCCCCAGCATTTT. This encodes CASSLGGILQPQHF.

This clonotype showed up many times. This chain uses TRBV30 with TRBJ1-1, with D unclear. V shed 4 bases and J shed 0 bases, with 18 bases lying between them. Germline CDR1 and CDR2: GTSNPN and SVGIG (reference sequence). The length of the CDR3 is 16 residues. CDR3 in DNA: TGTGCCTGGACCCCGGTTTTCCTGGGTCTGAACACTGAAGCTTTCTTT. This codes for CAWTPVFLGLNTEAFF.

The sample holds a few counts of this clonotype. The DNA for the CDR3 is TGTGCCAGCAGCCAAGGCACAGGGGGCCTGAACACTGAAGCTTTCTTT. Amino acids: CASSQGTGGLNTEAFF. The chain links TRBV4-2 to TRBJ1-1, with TRBD1 matching over 9 bases. Germline loops: CDR1 LGHNA, CDR2 YNFKEQ. This CDR3 has 16 residues. The V segment lost 1 base and the J segment 0 bases; nucleotides outside the gene matches: 3.

This clonotype occurred many times. V gene TRBV15 combines with J gene TRBJ1-5, with a weak D call TRBD1 (5 bases). The CDR3 extends over 17 amino acids. CDR1 and CDR2 from the germline V gene are LNHNV and YYDKDF (reference sequence). The V and J ends lost 3 bases and 4 bases respectively, with 19 bases between them. The CDR3 DNA follows: TGTGCCACCAGCAGGGCACCCGACAGTATATTAAATCAGCCCCAGCATTTT. As protein: CATSRAPDSILNQPQHF.

The table lists this clonotype with many counts. The V call is TRBV19, the J call TRBJ1-2; 7 positions match TRBD1. J lost 3 bases, V lost 7 bases, and 8 bases had no gene match. The length of the CDR3 is 14 residues. Germline loops: CDR1 LNHDA, CDR2 SQIVND (reference sequence). CDR3 nucleotides: TGTGCCAGTAACTCGGACAGGTCTTACTATGGCTACACCTTC. Protein: CASNSDRSYYGYTF.

Ten or more counts support this clonotype. The rearrangement links TRBV20-1 to TRBJ1-1; possibly TRBD1 for D (5 bases). Germline V CDR1 and CDR2: DFQATT, SNEGSKA (reference sequence). The V gene lost 3 bases and the J gene lost 2 bases, with 13 bases spanning the gap. This CDR3 has 14 amino acids. CDR3 sequence reads: CSASLAGLNTEAFF. The CDR3, as DNA: TGCAGTGCTAGTCTAGCAGGGCTTAACACTGAAGCTTTCTTT.

This clonotype showed up many times. The chain uses TRBV10-3 and TRBJ2-1; no definite D call. There are 12 residues in the CDR3. Germline V CDR1 and CDR2: ENHRY, SYGVKD. Deletions cut 4 bases from V and 7 bases from J, with 8 bases between. The CDR3 nucleotides are TGTGCCATCAGTGGCGGCGCGAATGAGCAGTTCTTC. It encodes CAISGGANEQFF.

This clonotype has ten or more counts. The V call is TRBV6-2 or TRBV6-3, the J call TRBJ2-3; 7 bases are a match to TRBD2. The CDR3 has 14 residues. J gave up 6 bases and V 3 bases, and 6 bases lay outside the gene matches. Germline CDR1 and CDR2: MNHEY and SVGEGT. CDR3 in DNA: TGTGCCAGCAGTTATGGAGGGAGGGCTGATACGCAGTATTTT. Translation gives CASSYGGRADTQYF.

By proportion, this clonotype is medium-sized. The chain recombines TRBV6-6 with TRBJ2-7; TRBD1 is a possible D gene (6 bases). V lost 6 bases to trimming and J lost 5 bases, with 14 bases between them. There are 13 residues in the CDR3. CDR1 is MNHNY, CDR2 SVGAGI, per germline (reference sequence). DNA for the CDR3: TGTGCCAGCAGCTCCAACACAGGGAACGAGCAGTACTTC. Translated: CASSSNTGNEQYF.

About this clonotype itself: This may be a read error: a much more frequent sequence differs by one nucleotide. This chain connects TRBV5-6 to TRBJ2-7, with 9 bases lining up with TRBD1. The germline V gene has CDR1 SGHDT and CDR2 YYEEEE. The CDR3 has 16 residues. The CDR3 loop reads CVSSRTGTGTPYEQYF. The CDR3 DNA follows: TGTGTCAGCAGCCGCACAGGGACAGGGACTCCCTACGAGCAGTACTTC. Full variable domain (outside the CDR3, taken from reference TRBV5-6 and TRBJ2-7): DAGVTQSPTHLIKTRGQQVTLRCSPKSGHDTVSWYQQALGQGPQFIFQYYEEEERQRGNFPDRFSGHQFPNYSSELNVNALLLGDSALYLCVSSRTGTGTPYEQYFGPGTRLTVT.

This clonotype was recorded many times. The chain links TRBV4-1 to TRBJ2-1; D possibly corresponds to TRBD2 (5 bases). Germline V gene data show CDR1 as MGHRA and CDR2 as YSYEKL. The CDR3 extends over 15 amino acids. The V end was cut by 1 base, the J end by 3 bases, with 10 bases between. CDR3 amino acids: CASSQGEPGYNEQFF. Written as DNA, the CDR3 is TGCGCCAGCAGCCAAGGGGAGCCCGGCTACAATGAGCAGTTCTTC.

This clonotype is medium-sized (0.01 to 0.1%) in the sample. The genes are TRBV29-1 and TRBJ2-3; D not resolved. The CDR3 is 11 residues long. The germline gives CDR1 SQVTM, CDR2 ANQGSEA. Trimming left V 6 bases short and J 5 bases short, with 9 bases between. In DNA, the CDR3 is TGCAGCGTGTTCGGCCTAGATACGCAGTATTTT. Translation: CSVFGLDTQYF.

In its sample, this clonotype ranks as medium-sized. The chain carries TRBV27 and TRBJ2-7, with D maybe TRBD2 (5 bases). The CDR3 is 16 amino acids. The ends were cut back, 2 bases at V and 0 bases at J, with 14 bases in the middle. Germline V gene lookup returns CDR1 MNHEY and CDR2 SMNVEV (reference sequence). The DNA of the CDR3 is TGTGCCAGCAGTTTAGGCTCCGGACTCAGCTCCTACGAGCAGTACTTC. Its protein is CASSLGSGLSSYEQYF.